Following are 17 T cell receptor beta chains from one sample sequenced in a study of blood T cell repertoires in COVID-19. Assay: immunoSEQ multiplex PCR; the TCRdb copy retains only in-frame clones and omits some. The sample records under 250,000 clones, approximately 81% being singletons. Sequenced sample: peripheral blood. These receptors all come from a woman older than 75 with acute or convalescent COVID-19.

In its sample, this clone was seen once. This rearrangement joins TRBV11-3 to TRBJ2-5; weak D call: TRBD1 (5 bases). Deletions cut 2 bases from V and 1 base from J, with 17 bases between. Germline CDR1 reads SGHNT; CDR2 reads YENEEA. The CDR3 length is 17 residues. In DNA, the CDR3 is TGTGCCAGCAGCTTAATAAGGCAGGACACCTCCCAAGAGACCCAGTACTTC. Translating gives CASSLIRQDTSQETQYF.

This sequence joins TRBV12-3 or TRBV12-4 and TRBJ1-2; the D gene is possibly TRBD1 (6 bases). This CDR3 is built from 13 residues. The V gene lost 5 bases and the J gene lost 4 bases, with 11 bases spanning the gap. The CDR3 DNA is TGTGCCAGCAGTCCCGACAGGAGCTATGGCTACACCTTC. Its translation is CASSPDRSYGYTF.

This clone was observed a few times. The chain has TRBV6-5 and TRBJ1-5; D is perhaps TRBD1 (5 bases). With 10 bases removed from V and 1 base from J, the gap between germline ends came to 14 bases. This CDR3 has 14 residues. In germline, CDR1 is MNHEY, CDR2 SVGAGI. This chain's CDR3 is CATRTSQSNQPQHF. The CDR3 bases are TGTGCCACCCGGACATCACAAAGCAATCAGCCCCAGCATTTT.

The chain uses TRBV28 and TRBJ1-3; D gene ambiguous. V lost 5 bases to trimming and J lost 0 bases, with 8 bases between them. The CDR3 length is 14 residues. Germline CDR1 MDHEN, CDR2 SYDVKM. The CDR3 sequence is CASSPRASGNTIYF. The CDR3 DNA is TGTGCCAGCAGTCCCCGAGCCTCTGGAAACACCATATATTTT.

The gene calls are TRBV9 and TRBJ2-3, with TRBD2 identical over 7 bases. J lost 1 base, V lost 4 bases, and 9 bases had no gene match. CDR3 length: 16 residues. In germline, CDR1 is SGDLS, CDR2 YYNGEE. CDR3 coding DNA: TGTGCCAGCAGCATCCTTCAGGCGGGGGGCACAGATACGCAGTATTTT. Translation gives CASSILQAGGTDTQYF.

The rearrangement joins TRBV6-2 or TRBV6-3 to TRBJ1-2; D not certain. The CDR3 consists of 12 residues. Germline V gene lookup returns CDR1 MNHEY and CDR2 SVGEGT. Trimming cost V 6 bases and J 6 bases, with 11 bases left between them. The CDR3 loop reads CASSPREHGYTF. The CDR3 DNA reads TGTGCCAGCAGCCCGCGGGAACATGGCTACACCTTC.

The V call is TRBV3-1 (or the pseudogene TRBV3-2), the J call TRBJ1-6, with D unclear. V was pared by 3 bases and J by 9 bases, with 15 bases between. Germline V lookup: CDR1 LGHDT, CDR2 YNNKEL (reference sequence). This CDR3 has 15 residues. The CDR3 coding sequence is TGTGCCAGCAGCCATAGTACAGAAGCTGCTTCACCCCTCCACTTT. This translates into CASSHSTEAASPLHF.

The chain employs TRBV29-1 and TRBJ2-7; 7 bases agree with TRBD1. V was pared by 6 bases and J by 2 bases, with 7 bases of the junction left unmatched. The CDR3 loop spans 13 amino acids. From germline, CDR1 is SQVTM and CDR2 ANQGSEA. This CDR3 reads CSVEVQGAYEQYF. CDR3 coding DNA: TGCAGCGTCGAGGTGCAGGGGGCCTACGAGCAGTACTTC.

This chain connects TRBV19 to TRBJ1-5, with 9 nucleotides matching TRBD1. The V gene's germline CDR1 is LNHDA and CDR2 SQIVND (reference sequence). The CDR3 sequence is 15 residues long. The V and J ends lost 11 bases and 0 bases, in that order; junction bases with no gene match: 8. The CDR3 DNA is TGTGCCGTCCGCGGACAGGGGAATAGCAATCAGCCCCAGCATTTT. The encoded protein is CAVRGQGNSNQPQHF.

This clone was detected only once. This sequence joins TRBV6-5 and TRBJ2-7; TRBD2 matches at 10 bases. Trimming took 6 bases from V and 5 from J; bases not matched to a gene: 7. CDR1 and CDR2 from the germline V gene are MNHEY and SVGAGI. There are 14 residues in the CDR3. CDR3 region: CASRERGGVDEQYF. Here the CDR3 DNA reads TGTGCCAGCAGAGAGCGGGGGGGCGTCGACGAGCAGTACTTC.

This chain connects TRBV27 to TRBJ2-5; 7 nucleotides match TRBD1. CDR1 and CDR2 (germline): MNHEY, SMNVEV (reference sequence). CDR3 length: 13 residues. The junction had 2 bases not matched to a gene; V was cut back by 3 bases and J by 4 bases. The CDR3 spells CASSFWTGETQYF. DNA of the CDR3: TGTGCCAGCAGTTTCTGGACAGGAGAGACCCAGTACTTC.

The chain is built from TRBV28 and TRBJ1-5; tentatively, D is TRBD1 (5 bases). V lost 9 bases, J lost 4 bases, and 10 bases lay in between. In germline, CDR1 is MDHEN, CDR2 SYDVKM. The CDR3 contains 12 residues. The CDR3 protein is CASRTMNQPQHF. CDR3 bases: TGTGCCAGTAGGACAATGAATCAGCCCCAGCATTTT.

In DNA, the CDR3 is TGTGCCAGTAACCGACAGGGAGGAGAAAAACTGTTTTTT. This gives the protein CASNRQGGEKLFF. The J gene is TRBJ1-4, the V gene TRBV25-1; 7 positions match TRBD1. The CDR3 totals 13 residues. With 9 bases clipped from V and 8 bases from J, the junction kept 9 bases outside the gene matches. The germline V gene has CDR1 MGHDK and CDR2 SYGVNS.

The V and J genes are TRBV5-1 and TRBJ2-7; 10 positions match TRBD1. CDR1 is SGHRS, CDR2 YFSETQ, per germline. This CDR3 has 16 residues. V was clipped by 4 bases and J by 2 bases; unmatched bases: 9. Written as DNA, the CDR3 is TGCGCCAGCAGCCCCCGGGGGACAGGGGTCACCTACGAGCAGTACTTC. It is translated as CASSPRGTGVTYEQYF.

V and J are TRBV5-1 and TRBJ2-1, with a possible D match to TRBD2 (5 bases). This CDR3 spans 16 amino acids. V lost 0 bases, J lost 9 bases, and 19 bases lay in between. Germline lookup yields CDR1 SGHRS and CDR2 YFSETQ. The DNA of the CDR3 is TGCGCCAGCAGCTTGGATCGAACCCTAGCCTTTCGTGAGCAGTTCTTC. It specifies CASSLDRTLAFREQFF.

This chain links TRBV19 with TRBJ1-5; D gene ambiguous. V gave up 3 bases and J gave up 0 bases, with 6 bases separating them. The CDR3 length is 14 residues. The germline V gene has CDR1 LNHDA and CDR2 SQIVND (reference sequence). The CDR3: CASSIQVSNQPQHF. CDR3 DNA: TGTGCCAGTAGTATCCAGGTTAGCAATCAGCCCCAGCATTTT.

This clone was picked up one time. This chain joins TRBV7-8 and TRBJ1-2, with D unclear. The CDR3 sequence is 11 residues long. Germline CDR1 reads SGHVS; CDR2 reads FQNEAQ. V lost 4 bases, J lost 5 bases, and 5 bases lay in between. Here the CDR3 reads CASSSGYGYTF. Here the CDR3 DNA reads TGTGCCAGCAGCTCGGGGTATGGCTACACCTTC.